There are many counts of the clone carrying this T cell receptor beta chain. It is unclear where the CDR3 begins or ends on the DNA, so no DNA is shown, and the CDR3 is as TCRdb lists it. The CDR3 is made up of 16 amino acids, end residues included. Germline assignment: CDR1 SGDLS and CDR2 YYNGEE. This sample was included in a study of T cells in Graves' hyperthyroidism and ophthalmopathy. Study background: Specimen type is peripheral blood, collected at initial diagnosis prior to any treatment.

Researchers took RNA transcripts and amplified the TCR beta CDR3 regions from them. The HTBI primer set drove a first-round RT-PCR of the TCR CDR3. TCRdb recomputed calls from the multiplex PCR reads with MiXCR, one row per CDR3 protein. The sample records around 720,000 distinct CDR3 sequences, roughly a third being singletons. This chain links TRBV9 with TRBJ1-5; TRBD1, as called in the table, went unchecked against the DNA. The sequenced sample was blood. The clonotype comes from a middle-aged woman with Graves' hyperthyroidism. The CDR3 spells CASSASSSGPHQPQHF.